The source of this TCR beta chain is a study of blood T cell repertoires in COVID-19. TCRdb's copy holds only in-frame clones and misses some; the assay was immunoSEQ multiplex PCR. Of 30,000 or so clones in the sample, 75% to 90% were seen once. The clonotype comes from a woman older than 75 with COVID-19, enrolled during active disease. The sequenced sample consisted of peripheral blood.

The DNA for the CDR3 is TGTGCCAGCTCACCGGCAGGGGCCAACGGCGGGGAGCTGTTTTTT. Translated, it gives CASSPAGANGGELFF. J is TRBJ2-2 and V is TRBV18, with D perhaps TRBD1 (6 bases). The CDR3 runs to 15 residues. Per the germline V gene, CDR1 is KGHSH and CDR2 is LQKENI. V shed 3 bases and J shed 7 bases, with 15 bases lying between them.